This entry is about one T cell receptor beta chain. What it recognizes is unknown. Antigen-specific CD4+ T cells were first expanded with viral peptide pools by the ViraFEST assay and only then sequenced. It was after 10 days of culture that CD4+ T cells were isolated. Every participant took two doses of the BNT162b2 or mRNA-1273 vaccine. Nobody among the vaccine recipients had prior SARS-CoV-2 infection (nucleocapsid antibodies were negative). Cultivation was performed at a few million PBMC per well with about 9.6 IU/ml IL-2 and about 9.6 ug/ml peptides added. TCRdb's copy holds only in-frame clones and misses some; the assay was immunoSEQ multiplex PCR. The sample lists 27,000 or so clones; roughly four fifths were seen once. V was clipped by 0 bases and J by 3 bases, with 12 bases between them. The CDR3 runs 15 residues. Germline V gene sequence: CDR1 SGHRS, CDR2 YFSETQ. This specimen comes from a study of vaccination effects on CD4 cells after COVID-19. Regarding the study as a whole: Healthy vaccinees' vaccine-induced clones included only 1 of 255 cross-reacting with common cold coronaviruses. Early timepoints after infection were absent, and convalescent patients were few in the study.

V is TRBV5-1 and J is TRBJ2-5; D is possibly TRBD1 (5 bases). The specimen comprised CD4+ T cells from PBMCs cultured with HCoV-NL63 spike peptides, sampled after COVID-19 vaccination. The receptor was derived from a human donor who received a COVID-19 vaccine. Some clones in this sample may be carry-over from other donors' samples. CDR3 sequence reads: CASSLEGHEEETQYF. The CDR3 DNA reads TGCGCCAGCAGCTTGGAAGGACATGAGGAAGAGACCCAGTACTTC.